The source of this T cell receptor (beta chain) is a study of blood T cell repertoires in COVID-19. At the level of the study: Specimens from acute and convalescent COVID-19 originated in the United States, Italy and Spain. Sample material is recorded as cDNA or gDNA derived from T cells, B-cell-depleted T cells, or PBMCs.

J gave up 9 bases and V 5 bases, and 13 bases lay outside the gene matches. Germline V CDR1 and CDR2: LGHDT, YNNKEL (reference sequence). The CDR3 consists of 14 residues. The authors' processing: Reference gene primer amplification gave nucleated cell count estimates. Clones were read by immunoSEQ multiplex PCR, and TCRdb kept only the in-frame ones, dropping some. The V and J calls and clone size were taken over from that table, and D and trimming were inferred from the DNA. Here the sample spans 140,000 or so clones, more than 65% being singletons. Sequencing was carried out using peripheral blood. The rearrangement uses TRBV3-1 (or the pseudogene TRBV3-2) and TRBJ2-7, with 7 bases fitting TRBD2. The receptor was isolated from a man aged 55 to 70 with acute or convalescent COVID-19. The CDR3 sequence is CASSSRDYGVWQYF. CDR3 in DNA: TGTGCCAGCAGCTCCCGGGACTACGGAGTCTGGCAGTACTTC.